The clone carrying this T cell receptor beta chain was found many times. Its antigen remains unidentified. These data come from a study of T-cell memory formation after mild COVID-19. Study-wide findings and caveats: Cross-reactive memory seemingly joined, as some responding clones were found in pre-infection memory. Mainly CM and EM harbored the contracting CD4+ clones; mainly EMRA harbored the CD8+ ones. There was a balanced CD4/CD8 profile in clones contracting day 15 to 85, and later expanders leaned CD4+.

V dropped 4 bases and J dropped 0; count of bases not matched to a gene: 2. The CDR3 is made up of 13 amino acids. Germline values: CDR1 SQVTM, CDR2 ANQGSEA. cDNA libraries for TCR alpha and TCR beta, carrying sample barcodes and UMIs, came from 5'RACE with constant-segment primers. One entry per CDR3 protein, called by TCRdb with MiXCR from the 5' RACE reads. Here the sample spans about 44,000 distinct CDR3 sequences, approximately 7% being singletons. The receptor comes from an adult who had mild COVID-19 (a few samples of this study predate the infection). Cell type and time point are not known. Specimen: PBMCs or a T cell subset sorted from them (not recorded which). The V gene is TRBV29-1, the J gene TRBJ2-7; 8 bases align to TRBD1. CDR3 sequence (DNA): TGCAGCGTTGGGACAGGGAGCTCCTACGAGCAGTACTTC. Translation: CSVGTGSSYEQYF.